The rows below give T cell receptor beta chains drawn from one sample of a study of CD8 T cells in ankylosing spondylitis. TCRdb independently ran MiXCR on the 5' RACE reads; one entry per CDR3 protein. The sample records 700,000 or so distinct CDR3 sequences, around a fifth being singletons. Sequencing was carried out using blood, either unsorted or a sorted T cell fraction (not recorded which). These receptors were collected from a male donor with ankylosing spondylitis. The CDR3 runs from the conserved cysteine through the conserved F or W. A D gene is named only where the DNA matches it firmly. Clone size is shown for a subset of rows, as once, few, many or a class of expanded clone.

DNA	CDR3	J	V	length	size	D
TGTGCCAGCAGCCTGCGTTCCCCGGGACAGGGGTTCGGAAACACCATATATTTT	CASSLRSPGQGFGNTIYF	TRBJ1-3	TRBV11-2	18	few	TRBD1
TGTGCCACCAGCAAAGAGTTTCCCGGGACAGGGCCTAATGAAAAACTGTTTTTT	CATSKEFPGTGPNEKLFF	TRBJ1-4	TRBV15	18	-	TRBD1
TGTGCCAGCAGTTTAAACCCGTCTGCTGGAGAGACCCAGTACTTC	CASSLNPSAGETQYF	TRBJ2-5	TRBV12-3/TRBV12-4	15	-	-
TGCGCCAGCAGCTTGCAGGGTTGGAGCAATCAGCCCCAGCATTTT	CASSLQGWSNQPQHF	TRBJ1-5	TRBV5-1	15	few	-
TGCGCCAGCAGGGTGGGTATAGGGGTGAACACTGAAGCTTTCTTT	CASRVGIGVNTEAFF	TRBJ1-1	TRBV4-1	15	few	-
TGTGCCAGCTCACGCGGGAGTCAGATTAACACCGGGGAGCTGTTTTTT	CASSRGSQINTGELFF	TRBJ2-2	TRBV18	16	many	TRBD2
TGTGCCAGCAGCGTAGCGGGGAAGGACGTAGAGACCCAGTACTTC	CASSVAGKDVETQYF	TRBJ2-5	TRBV9	15	many	-
TGTGCCAGCATCCTGACAGGGAACAATGAGCAGTTCTTC	CASILTGNNEQFF	TRBJ2-1	TRBV12-3/TRBV12-4	13	-	TRBD1
TGTGCCAGCACTTTTCTAAAAATGACTAGCGGAGGCTACAATGAGCAGTTCTTC	CASTFLKMTSGGYNEQFF	TRBJ2-1	TRBV2	18	once	TRBD2
TGTGCCAGCAGTTTATCCCGCCTAGGGGCCAATGAGCAGTTCTTC	CASSLSRLGANEQFF	TRBJ2-1	TRBV12-3/TRBV12-4	15	-	-
TGTGCCAGCAGCGGAACAGGGCCCGAAGCTTTCTTT	CASSGTGPEAFF	TRBJ1-1	TRBV13	12	few	-
TGTGCCAGCGAGGACCTAGCGGATAGCACAGATACGCAGTATTTT	CASEDLADSTDTQYF	TRBJ2-3	TRBV18	15	many	TRBD2
TGTGCCAGCAGTCCCCTAGCGGGAGGGCCCCTGGAGACCCAGTACTTC	CASSPLAGGPLETQYF	TRBJ2-5	TRBV12-3/TRBV12-4	16	few	TRBD2
TGCAGTGCTAGAGACAGGGACCTTGAAGCTTTCTTT	CSARDRDLEAFF	TRBJ1-1	TRBV20-1	12	-	-
TGTGCCATCAGGCGGGACAGCTTCAAAACCTACGAGCAGTACTTC	CAIRRDSFKTYEQYF	TRBJ2-7	TRBV10-3	15	many	-
TGTGCCAGCAGCCAGTGGGTACAGGGGGTTTCCTACGAGCAGTACTTC	CASSQWVQGVSYEQYF	TRBJ2-7	TRBV7-8	16	-	TRBD1
TGCGCCAGCAGCCTCCGGATAGCGGGCTACTACGAGCAGTACTTC	CASSLRIAGYYEQYF	TRBJ2-7	TRBV5-1	15	few	TRBD2
TGTGCCAGCAGTGATATCGCCCAGGACAATCAGCCCCAGCATTTT	CASSDIAQDNQPQHF	TRBJ1-5	TRBV2	15	few	-
TGCGCCAGCAGCCAAGCCTCAGGTCTGGTCTTTGGCTACACCTTC	CASSQASGLVFGYTF	TRBJ1-2	TRBV4-1	15	few	-
TGTGCCAGCAGCTCGGTCCCGGGACAGGGTGGTGACTACGAGCAGTACTTC	CASSSVPGQGGDYEQYF	TRBJ2-7	TRBV5-5	17	-	TRBD1
TGTGCCAGCAGTTTATTGCCAGGTTTGGACACCGGGGAGCTGTTTTTT	CASSLLPGLDTGELFF	TRBJ2-2	TRBV12-3/TRBV12-4	16	-	-
TGTGCCAGCAGCCCCGGGACAGGGAACTTCAATCAGCCCCAGCATTTT	CASSPGTGNFNQPQHF	TRBJ1-5	TRBV5-6	16	few	TRBD1
TGTGCCAGCAGTTTTCAGGGCCCCTACGAGCAGTACTTC	CASSFQGPYEQYF	TRBJ2-7	TRBV12-3/TRBV12-4	13	many	-
TGTGCCAGCAGTGAAGAGGGACAGGGTTTATCGCCCCTCCACTTT	CASSEEGQGLSPLHF	TRBJ1-6	TRBV2	15	few	TRBD1
TGCAGTGCTAGAGATGGGGGCCAGGGCGATAGCACTGAAGCTTTCTTT	CSARDGGQGDSTEAFF	TRBJ1-1	TRBV20-1	16	many	-
TGTGCCAGCAGTTACGCGGACAGGGGGAATGAGCAGTTCTTC	CASSYADRGNEQFF	TRBJ2-1	TRBV6-2/TRBV6-3	14	few	TRBD1
TGCGCCAGCAGCTCAGGGGGCGCGAACACTGAAGCTTTCTTT	CASSSGGANTEAFF	TRBJ1-1	TRBV5-1	14	few	TRBD1
TGTGCCAGCAGCGCTTGGGTCCTATCACCCCTCCACTTT	CASSAWVLSPLHF	TRBJ1-6	TRBV2	13	-	-
TGTGCCAGCAGTACAGGCGGGACAGGCTACCTCAATGGCTACACCTTC	CASSTGGTGYLNGYTF	TRBJ1-2	TRBV6-2/TRBV6-3	16	-	TRBD1
TGCAGTGCTAGCCGGGACACCCCGTCGGATGGCTACACCTTC	CSASRDTPSDGYTF	TRBJ1-2	TRBV20-1	14	many	-
TGCAGCGTAGAAGGGTTGGCAGGGGCAGGCTATGGCTACACCTTC	CSVEGLAGAGYGYTF	TRBJ1-2	TRBV29-1	15	-	-
TGCAGTGCTACCCCGGCGGGACAAGAGACCCAGTACTTC	CSATPAGQETQYF	TRBJ2-5	TRBV20-1	13	-	-
TGTGCCATCAGTAGGGACAACAATCAGCCCCAGCATTTT	CAISRDNNQPQHF	TRBJ1-5	TRBV10-3	13	many	-
TGCAGCGTAGCGGGGCAGTCTGGAAACACCATATATTTT	CSVAGQSGNTIYF	TRBJ1-3	TRBV29-1	13	-	-
TGCGCCAGCAGCTCGAACCCCTCCATCACAGATACGCAGTATTTT	CASSSNPSITDTQYF	TRBJ2-3	TRBV5-1	15	-	-
TGTGCCAGCAACTTGGCCCTAGCGAACCAAGAGACCCAGTACTTC	CASNLALANQETQYF	TRBJ2-5	TRBV2	15	-	-
TGCGCCAGCAGTGAGTGGCTAGCGGGGGGCGAGGCCTACAATGAGCAGTTCTTC	CASSEWLAGGEAYNEQFF	TRBJ2-1	TRBV10-2	18	-	TRBD2
TGTGCCAGCAGTTACTGGGGGGCGGGGGGAAAAGAGACCCAGTACTTC	CASSYWGAGGKETQYF	TRBJ2-5	TRBV6-5	16	few	TRBD2
TGTGCCAGCAGGCCGATCCAGGGCAATCAGCCCCAGCATTTT	CASRPIQGNQPQHF	TRBJ1-5	TRBV28	14	few	-
TGTGCCAGCTCACCGGGGATAACCCCAGGGAACTATGGCTACACCTTC	CASSPGITPGNYGYTF	TRBJ1-2	TRBV18	16	-	-
TGTGCCAGCAGCTTGGAGGTGTATAGCAATCAGCCCCAGCATTTT	CASSLEVYSNQPQHF	TRBJ1-5	TRBV7-2	15	-	-